This is a list of T cell receptor beta chains from one sample in a study of blood T cells in healthy people across ages. TCRdb reprocessed the 5' RACE reads via MiXCR and lists one record per CDR3 protein. The profile covers 1,500,000 or so distinct CDR3 sequences, with around 40% appearing a single time and around 4% taken by the ten largest. Sequenced material: blood. The receptors originated from a woman between 18 and 29 years old in good health. CDR3s include the opening cysteine and the closing phenylalanine or tryptophan.

V: TRBV14
J: TRBJ2-5
CDR3: CASSQGTTAEETQYF

V: TRBV10-3
J: TRBJ2-7
CDR3: CAISEIGGSEQYF

V: TRBV4-1
J: TRBJ2-5
CDR3: CASSPHRESQETQYF

V: TRBV6-1
J: TRBJ2-1
CDR3: CASSDWGMDEQFF

V: TRBV27
J: TRBJ1-2
CDR3: CASSPPRTAFYGYTF

V: TRBV12-3/TRBV12-4
J: TRBJ1-1
CDR3: CASSLRSAKNTEAFF

V: TRBV27
J: TRBJ1-6
CDR3: CASSLDSAVSPLHF

V: TRBV28
J: TRBJ2-1
CDR3: CASSSTLVGEQFF

V: TRBV7-9
J: TRBJ1-1
CDR3: CASSLVGRRNTEAFF

V: TRBV9
J: TRBJ2-5
CDR3: CASSVAGTSLETQYF

V: TRBV4-3
J: -
CDR3: CASSQDLGNSAETQYF

V: TRBV9
J: TRBJ1-3
CDR3: CASSVAIGGSGNTIYF

V: TRBV9
J: TRBJ2-1
CDR3: CASSAPRGLAGREQFF

V: TRBV6-2/TRBV6-3
J: TRBJ2-7
CDR3: CASKNRGSSYEQYF

V: TRBV29-1
J: TRBJ1-2
CDR3: CSGQGGEANYGYTF

V: TRBV4-2
J: TRBJ2-1
CDR3: CASSQLAEPYNEQFF

V: TRBV7-2
J: -
CDR3: CASSLEGPGMKTQYF

V: TRBV4-3
J: TRBJ2-1
CDR3: CASSLLLAGSNNEQFF

V: TRBV7-2
J: TRBJ2-1
CDR3: CASQVFSNEQFF

V: TRBV20-1
J: TRBJ2-1
CDR3: CSASLRPGLADDEQFF

V: TRBV5-1
J: TRBJ2-5
CDR3: CASSLVALGNNEQYF

V: TRBV5-6
J: TRBJ2-1
CDR3: CASSRQGAPYNEQFF

V: TRBV4-1
J: TRBJ1-5
CDR3: CASSQDGREPYVNQPQHF

V: TRBV2
J: TRBJ1-2
CDR3: CASSAGLDNHGYTF

V: TRBV7-2
J: TRBJ2-1
CDR3: CASSLSSEQFF

V: TRBV7-2
J: TRBJ2-5
CDR3: CASSLRKERETQYF

V: TRBV4-3
J: TRBJ2-5
CDR3: CASSQELSGEETQYF

V: TRBV14
J: TRBJ2-3
CDR3: CASSSGPGSTDTQYF

V: TRBV27
J: TRBJ1-1
CDR3: CASTDPLGRQGMNTEAFF

V: TRBV4-3
J: TRBJ1-1
CDR3: CASSQIGGTEAFF